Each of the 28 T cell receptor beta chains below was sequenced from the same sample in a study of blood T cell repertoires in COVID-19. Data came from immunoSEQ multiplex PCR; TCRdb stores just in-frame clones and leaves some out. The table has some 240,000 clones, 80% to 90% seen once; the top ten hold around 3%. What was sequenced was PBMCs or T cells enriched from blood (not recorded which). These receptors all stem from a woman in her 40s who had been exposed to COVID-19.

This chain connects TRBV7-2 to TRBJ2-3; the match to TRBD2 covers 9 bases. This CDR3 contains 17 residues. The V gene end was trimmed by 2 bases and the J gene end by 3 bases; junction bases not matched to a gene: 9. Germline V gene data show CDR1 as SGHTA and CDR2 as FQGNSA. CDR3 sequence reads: CASSLTAGGLGTDTQYF. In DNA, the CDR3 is TGTGCCAGCAGCTTAACAGCGGGAGGCCTAGGGACAGATACGCAGTATTTT.

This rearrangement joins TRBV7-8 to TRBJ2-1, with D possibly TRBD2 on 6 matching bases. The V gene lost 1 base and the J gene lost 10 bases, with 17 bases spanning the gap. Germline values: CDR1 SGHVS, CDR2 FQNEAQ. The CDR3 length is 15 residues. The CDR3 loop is CASSLGDVRDSEQFF. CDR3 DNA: TGTGCCAGCAGCTTAGGGGACGTCCGGGACTCAGAGCAGTTCTTC.

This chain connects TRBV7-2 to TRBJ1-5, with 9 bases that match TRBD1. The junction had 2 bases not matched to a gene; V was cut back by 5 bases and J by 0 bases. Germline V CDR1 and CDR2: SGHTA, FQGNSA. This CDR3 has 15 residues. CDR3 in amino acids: CASSQTGGSNQPQHF. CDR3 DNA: TGTGCCAGCAGCCAGACAGGGGGTAGCAATCAGCCCCAGCATTTT.

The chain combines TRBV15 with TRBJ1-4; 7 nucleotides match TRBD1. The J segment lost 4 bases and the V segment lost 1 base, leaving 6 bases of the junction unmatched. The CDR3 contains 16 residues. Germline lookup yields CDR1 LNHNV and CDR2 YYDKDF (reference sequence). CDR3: CATSRGTGTDNEKLFF. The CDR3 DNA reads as TGTGCCACCAGCAGAGGGACCGGGACAGATAATGAAAAACTGTTTTTT.

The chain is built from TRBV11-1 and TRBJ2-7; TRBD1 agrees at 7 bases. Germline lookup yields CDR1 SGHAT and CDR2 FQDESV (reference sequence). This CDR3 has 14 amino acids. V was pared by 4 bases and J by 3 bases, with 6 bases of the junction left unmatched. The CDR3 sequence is CASSSTGQSYEQYF. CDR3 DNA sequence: TGTGCCAGCAGCTCAACGGGACAGAGCTACGAGCAGTACTTC.

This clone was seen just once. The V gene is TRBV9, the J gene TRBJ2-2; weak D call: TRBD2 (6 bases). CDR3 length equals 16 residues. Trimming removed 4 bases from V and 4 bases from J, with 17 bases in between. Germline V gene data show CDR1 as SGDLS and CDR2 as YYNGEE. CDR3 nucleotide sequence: TGTGCCAGCAGCCCGCAAACTAGCCCCTCCACCGGGGAGCTGTTTTTT. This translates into CASSPQTSPSTGELFF.

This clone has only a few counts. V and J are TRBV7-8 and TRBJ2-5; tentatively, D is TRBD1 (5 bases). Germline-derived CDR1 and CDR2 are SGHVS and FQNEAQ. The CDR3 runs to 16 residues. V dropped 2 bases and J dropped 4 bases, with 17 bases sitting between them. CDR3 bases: TGTGCCAGCAGCTTATATTTTGTAAAGGGGCCAGAGACCCAGTACTTC. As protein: CASSLYFVKGPETQYF.

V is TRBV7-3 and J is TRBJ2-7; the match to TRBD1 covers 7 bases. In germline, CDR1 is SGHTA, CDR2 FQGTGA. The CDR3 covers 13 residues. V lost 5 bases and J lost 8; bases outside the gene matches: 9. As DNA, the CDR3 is TGTGCCAGCAGCCTCCGGGACAGTCAGCAGCAGTACTTC. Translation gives CASSLRDSQQQYF.

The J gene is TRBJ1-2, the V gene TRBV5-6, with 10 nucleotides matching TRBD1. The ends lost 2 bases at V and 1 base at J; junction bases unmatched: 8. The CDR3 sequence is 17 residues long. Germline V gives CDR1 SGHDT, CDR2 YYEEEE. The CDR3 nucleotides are TGTGCCAGCAGCTTTCGGACAGGGGGGCGGGTTAACTATGGCTACACCTTC. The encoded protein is CASSFRTGGRVNYGYTF.

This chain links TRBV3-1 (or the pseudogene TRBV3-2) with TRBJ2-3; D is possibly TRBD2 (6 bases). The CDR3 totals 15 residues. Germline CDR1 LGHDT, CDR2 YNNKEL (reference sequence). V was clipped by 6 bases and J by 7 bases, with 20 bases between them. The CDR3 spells CASRGTEGLPNTQYF. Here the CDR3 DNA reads TGTGCCAGCAGAGGCACGGAGGGACTTCCTAATACGCAGTATTTT.

The CDR3 reads CASSQGPLGTGTDGYTF. In DNA, the CDR3 is TGTGCCAGCAGCCAAGGCCCTTTAGGGACCGGGACAGATGGCTACACCTTC. This chain links TRBV3-1 (or the pseudogene TRBV3-2) with TRBJ1-2, with TRBD1 matching over 7 bases. The J segment lost 6 bases and the V segment lost 1 base, leaving 14 bases of the junction unmatched. CDR1 and CDR2 from the germline V gene are LGHDT and YNNKEL (reference sequence). The CDR3 runs 17 residues.

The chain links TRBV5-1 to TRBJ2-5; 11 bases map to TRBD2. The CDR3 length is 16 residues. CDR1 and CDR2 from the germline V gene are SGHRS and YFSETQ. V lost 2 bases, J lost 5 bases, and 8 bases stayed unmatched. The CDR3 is CASSLLAGDEGETQYF. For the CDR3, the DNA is TGCGCCAGCAGCTTACTAGCGGGGGACGAGGGGGAGACCCAGTACTTC.

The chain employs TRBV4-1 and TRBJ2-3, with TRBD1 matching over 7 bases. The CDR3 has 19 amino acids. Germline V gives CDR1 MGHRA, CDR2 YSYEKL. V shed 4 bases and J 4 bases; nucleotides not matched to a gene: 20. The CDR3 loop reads CASSRSIALLQGKADTQYF. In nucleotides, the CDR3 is TGCGCCAGCAGCCGTTCGATTGCCCTCCTACAGGGGAAAGCAGATACGCAGTATTTT.

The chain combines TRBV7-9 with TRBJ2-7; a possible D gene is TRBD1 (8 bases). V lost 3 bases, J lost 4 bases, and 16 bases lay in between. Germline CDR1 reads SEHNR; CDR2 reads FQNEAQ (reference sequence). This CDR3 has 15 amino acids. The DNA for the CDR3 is TGTGCCAGCAGCTTGGGAGGGACAGGAGAATACGAGCAGTACGTC. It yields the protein CASSLGGTGEYEQYV.

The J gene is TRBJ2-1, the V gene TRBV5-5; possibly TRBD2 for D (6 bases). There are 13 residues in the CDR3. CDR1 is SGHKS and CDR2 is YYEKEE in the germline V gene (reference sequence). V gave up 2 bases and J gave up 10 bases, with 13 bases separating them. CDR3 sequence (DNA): TGTGCCAGCAGCTTCCACTCACTAGCCGAGCAGTTCTTC. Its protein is CASSFHSLAEQFF.

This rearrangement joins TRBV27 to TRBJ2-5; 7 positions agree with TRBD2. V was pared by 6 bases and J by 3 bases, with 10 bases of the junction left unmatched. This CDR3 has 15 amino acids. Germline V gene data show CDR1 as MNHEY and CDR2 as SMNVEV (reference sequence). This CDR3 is CASSNQAGNKETQYF. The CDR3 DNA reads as TGTGCCAGCAGCAACCAAGCGGGGAATAAAGAGACCCAGTACTTC.

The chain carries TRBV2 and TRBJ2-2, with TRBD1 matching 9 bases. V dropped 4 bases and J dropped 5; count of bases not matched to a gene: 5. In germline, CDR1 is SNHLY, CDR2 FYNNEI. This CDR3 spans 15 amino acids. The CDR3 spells CASSGTGVGTGELFF. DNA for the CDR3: TGTGCCAGCAGTGGGACAGGGGTTGGGACCGGGGAGCTGTTTTTT.

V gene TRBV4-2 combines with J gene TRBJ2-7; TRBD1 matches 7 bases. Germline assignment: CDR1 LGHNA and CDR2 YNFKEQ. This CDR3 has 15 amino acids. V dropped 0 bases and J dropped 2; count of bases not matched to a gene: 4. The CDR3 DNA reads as TGTGCCAGCAGCCAAGAGCGGACAGGAGCCTACGAGCAGTACTTC. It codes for CASSQERTGAYEQYF.

The CDR3 sequence is CASRQLAGKYEQYF. CDR3 coding DNA: TGTGCCAGCAGACAACTAGCGGGGAAATACGAGCAGTACTTC. The V gene is TRBV6-5, the J gene TRBJ2-7, with 10 bases identical to TRBD2. The CDR3 has 14 amino acids. Germline CDR1 reads MNHEY; CDR2 reads SVGAGI. The V gene end was trimmed by 6 bases and the J gene end by 4 bases; junction bases not matched to a gene: 6.

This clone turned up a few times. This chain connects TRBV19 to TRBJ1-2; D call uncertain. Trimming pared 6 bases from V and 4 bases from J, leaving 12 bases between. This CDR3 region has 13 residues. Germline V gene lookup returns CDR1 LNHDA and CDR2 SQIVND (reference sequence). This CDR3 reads CASRPASTYGYTF. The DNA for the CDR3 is TGTGCCAGTAGGCCCGCCTCTACCTATGGCTACACCTTC.

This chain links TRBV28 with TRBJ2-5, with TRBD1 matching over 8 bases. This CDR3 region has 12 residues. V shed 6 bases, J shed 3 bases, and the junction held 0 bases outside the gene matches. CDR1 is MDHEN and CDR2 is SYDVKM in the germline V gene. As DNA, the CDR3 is TGTGCCAGCAGGACAGGGGAAGAGACCCAGTACTTC. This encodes CASRTGEETQYF.

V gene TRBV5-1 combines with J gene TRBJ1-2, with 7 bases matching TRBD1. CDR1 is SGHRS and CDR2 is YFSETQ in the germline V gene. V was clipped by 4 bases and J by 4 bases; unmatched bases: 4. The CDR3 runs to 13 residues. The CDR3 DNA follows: TGCGCCAGCAGCGCCGGACAGGCCTATGGCTACACCTTC. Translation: CASSAGQAYGYTF.

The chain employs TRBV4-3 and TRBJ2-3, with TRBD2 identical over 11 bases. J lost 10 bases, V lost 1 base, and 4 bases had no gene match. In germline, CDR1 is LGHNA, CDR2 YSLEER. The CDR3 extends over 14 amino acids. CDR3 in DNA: TGCGCCAGCAGCCAAGGAGGTAGCGGGAGGGCGCAGTATTTT. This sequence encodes CASSQGGSGRAQYF.

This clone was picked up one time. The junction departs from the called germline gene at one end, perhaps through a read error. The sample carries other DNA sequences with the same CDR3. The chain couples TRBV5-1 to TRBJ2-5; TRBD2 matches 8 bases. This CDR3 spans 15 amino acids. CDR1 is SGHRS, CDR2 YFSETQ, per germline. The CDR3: CAGGGGHYIQETQYF. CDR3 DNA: TGTGCCGGGGGCGGGGGGCACTACATCCAAGAGACCCAGTACTTC. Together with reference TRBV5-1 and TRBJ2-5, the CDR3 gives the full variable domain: KAGVTQTPRYLIKTRGQQVTLSCSPISGHRSVSWYQQTPGQGLQFLFEYFSETQRNKGNFPGRFSGRQFSNSRSEMNVSTLELGDSALYLCAGGGGHYIQETQYFGPGTRLLVL.

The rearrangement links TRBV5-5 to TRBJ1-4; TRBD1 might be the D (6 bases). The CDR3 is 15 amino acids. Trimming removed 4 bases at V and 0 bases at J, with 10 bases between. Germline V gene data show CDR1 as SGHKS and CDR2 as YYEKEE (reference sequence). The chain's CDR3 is CASSDGQTTNEKLFF. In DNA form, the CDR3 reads TGTGCCAGCAGCGACGGACAGACAACTAATGAAAAACTGTTTTTT. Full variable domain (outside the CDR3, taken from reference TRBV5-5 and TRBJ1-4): DAGVTQSPTHLIKTRGQQVTLRCSPISGHKSVSWYQQVLGQGPQFIFQYYEKEERGRGNFPDRFSARQFPNYSSELNVNALLLGDSALYLCASSDGQTTNEKLFFGSGTQLSVL.

As DNA, the CDR3 is TGTGCCAGCAGCTTAGATCAGGGGGCCGCTTTATATGGCTACACCTTC. Encoded protein: CASSLDQGAALYGYTF. The chain has TRBV7-2 and TRBJ1-2; 8 bases map to TRBD1. This CDR3 has 16 residues. Germline V lookup: CDR1 SGHTA, CDR2 FQGNSA. With 1 base clipped from V and 5 bases from J, the junction kept 9 bases outside the gene matches. The whole variable domain, filled in from reference TRBV7-2 and TRBJ1-2, reads GAGVSQSPSNKVTEKGKDVELRCDPISGHTALYWYRQSLGQGLEFLIYFQGNSAPDKSGLPSDRFSAERTGGSVSTLTIQRTQQEDSAVYLCASSLDQGAALYGYTFGSGTRLTVV.

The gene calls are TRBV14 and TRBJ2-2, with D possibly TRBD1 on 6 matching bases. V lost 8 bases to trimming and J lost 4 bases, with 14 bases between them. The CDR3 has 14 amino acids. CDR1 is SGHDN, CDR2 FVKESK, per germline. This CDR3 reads CASQLTGFTGELFF. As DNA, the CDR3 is TGTGCCAGCCAACTGACAGGTTTCACCGGGGAGCTGTTTTTT. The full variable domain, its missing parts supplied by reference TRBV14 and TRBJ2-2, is EAGVTQFPSHSVIEKGQTVTLRCDPISGHDNLYWYRRVMGKEIKFLLHFVKESKQDESGMPNNRFLAERTGGTYSTLKVQPAELEDSGVYFCASQLTGFTGELFFGEGSRLTVL.

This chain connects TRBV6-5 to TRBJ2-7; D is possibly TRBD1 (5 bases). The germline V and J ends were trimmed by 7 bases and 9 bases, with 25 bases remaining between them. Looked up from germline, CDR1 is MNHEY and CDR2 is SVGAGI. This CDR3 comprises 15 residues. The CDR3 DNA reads TGTGCCAGCAAGACCCAAGGGGCGGTCTCCCCGGGGCAGTACTTC. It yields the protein CASKTQGAVSPGQYF.